This TCR beta chain was identified during a study of T-cell memory formation after mild COVID-19. MiXCR was run by TCRdb on the 5' RACE reads, yielding one entry per CDR3 protein. The table shows 450,000 to 650,000 distinct CDR3 sequences, with 15% to 20% occurring only once. This clonotype was recorded a few times. Its target is unknown. Per germline, CDR1 SGHDT and CDR2 YYEEEE. The CDR3 is made up of 18 amino acids. With V trimmed by 3 bases and J by 1 base, 8 bases remained unmatched. Study-wide points: Second-wave clones that peaked on day 37 lacked confirmed SARS-CoV-2 specificity. Mostly located in CM and EM were contracting CD4+ clones, with contracting CD8+ clones located in EMRA.

Sequencing input: PBMCs or a T cell subset sorted from them (not recorded which). This receptor was obtained from an adult woman who had mild COVID-19 (a few samples of this study predate the infection). Cell type and time point are not known. J is TRBJ2-6 and V is TRBV5-6; 9 bases align to TRBD1. Here the CDR3 reads CASSWRQGGFSGANVLTF. CDR3 nucleotide sequence: TGTGCCAGCAGCTGGAGACAGGGGGGTTTTTCTGGGGCCAACGTCCTGACTTTC.